This T cell receptor beta chain was captured in a study of blood T cell repertoires in COVID-19. The assay was immunoSEQ multiplex PCR, and TCRdb's table has in-frame clones only and misses some. The sample lists some 150,000 clones, 75% to 80% seen once, with around 3.2% in the top ten. Trimming took 2 bases from V and 0 from J; bases not matched to a gene: 4. The CDR3 runs to 15 residues. Germline values: CDR1 SGHDT, CDR2 YYEEEE. Everyone who took part was roughly 18 to 95 years old, and they came from 24 US areas. Recovered status in Cohort 3 required two negative PCRs, clearance, or symptom resolution.

V usage is TRBV5-6 and J usage is TRBJ2-7; 8 bases map to TRBD2. Input material: PBMCs or T cells enriched from blood (not recorded which). The TCR comes from a woman in her 50s who had recovered from COVID-19. CDR3 nucleotide sequence: TGTGCCAGCAGCTTTCGCGGGGGGAGCTCCTACGAGCAGTACTTC. Its protein product is CASSFRGGSSYEQYF.